This TCR beta chain derives from a study of identical twins. CDR1 and CDR2 from the germline V gene are SGDLS and YYNGEE. CDR3 length: 16 residues. Unmatched junction bases numbered 7, after V lost 4 bases and J lost 1 base. One entry per CDR3 protein results from TCRdb running MiXCR on the 5' RACE reads. The table lists approximately 260,000 distinct CDR3 sequences, more than 13% of them singletons. The rearrangement links TRBV9 to TRBJ1-1; 10 positions match TRBD1. The TCR comes from a woman younger than 35 in good health. Source material: memory (CD45RO+) T cells sorted from blood. This chain's CDR3 is CASSIRDRGWNTEAFF. The CDR3 nucleotides are TGTGCCAGCAGCATCAGGGACAGGGGATGGAACACTGAAGCTTTCTTT.